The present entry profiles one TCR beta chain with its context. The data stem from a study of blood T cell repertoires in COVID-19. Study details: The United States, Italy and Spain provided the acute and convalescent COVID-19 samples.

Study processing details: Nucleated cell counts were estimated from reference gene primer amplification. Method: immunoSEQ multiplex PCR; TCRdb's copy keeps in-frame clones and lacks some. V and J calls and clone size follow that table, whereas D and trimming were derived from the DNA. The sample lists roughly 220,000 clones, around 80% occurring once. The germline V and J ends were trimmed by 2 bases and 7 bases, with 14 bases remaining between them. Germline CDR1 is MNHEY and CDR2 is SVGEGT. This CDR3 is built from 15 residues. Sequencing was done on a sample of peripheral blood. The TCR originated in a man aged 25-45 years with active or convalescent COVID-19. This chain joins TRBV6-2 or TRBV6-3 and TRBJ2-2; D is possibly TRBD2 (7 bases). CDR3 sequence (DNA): TGTGCCAGCAGTTACACCGGGGGGCGTAACGGGGAGCTGTTTTTT. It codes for CASSYTGGRNGELFF.